The clone carrying this TCR beta chain was found many times. The sample is drawn from a study of CD8+CD57+ T cells in acquired aplastic anemia. It was patients with CD8+CD57+ cell expansion by flow cytometry who were chosen for sequencing. From germline, CDR1 is MNHNS and CDR2 SASEGT. The CDR3 covers 15 residues. Deletions cut 5 bases from V and 2 bases from J, with 10 bases between. Genomic DNA constituted the template upon which TCR beta VDJ and CDR3 profiling was performed. A single record per CDR3 protein comes from TCRdb applying MiXCR to the reads. The sample shows 190,000 or so distinct CDR3 sequences, 48% of them seen only once.

The clonotype originates from a human donor with aplastic anemia. The specimen sequenced was sorted CD4+, CD8+, or CD8+CD57+ T cells (not recorded which) from PBMCs. The rearrangement uses TRBV6-1 and TRBJ2-6; D tentatively fits TRBD1 or TRBD2 (5 bases each). CDR3 loop: CASSPQGAGANVLTF. CDR3 nucleotides: TGTGCCAGCAGTCCCCAGGGAGCTGGGGCCAACGTCCTGACTTTC.